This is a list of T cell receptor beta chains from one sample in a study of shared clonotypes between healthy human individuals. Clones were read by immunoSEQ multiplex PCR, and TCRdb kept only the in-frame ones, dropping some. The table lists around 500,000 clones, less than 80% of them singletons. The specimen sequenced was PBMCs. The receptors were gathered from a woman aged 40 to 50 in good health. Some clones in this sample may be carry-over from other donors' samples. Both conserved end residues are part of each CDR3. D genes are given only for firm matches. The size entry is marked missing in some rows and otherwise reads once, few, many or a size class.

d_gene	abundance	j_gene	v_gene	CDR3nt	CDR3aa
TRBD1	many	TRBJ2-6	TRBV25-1	TGTGCCACCTCCCCGCAGGGGGCGGATGGGGCCAACGTCCTGACTTTC	CATSPQGADGANVLTF
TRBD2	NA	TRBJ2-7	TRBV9	TGTGCCAGCAGCGTAGGAGGACTAGCGGGGTTCTACGAGCAGTACTTC	CASSVGGLAGFYEQYF
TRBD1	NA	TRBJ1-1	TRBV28	TGTGCCAGCAGAACTACAGGGGTTTCTTGGACTGAAGCTTTCTTT	CASRTTGVSWTEAFF
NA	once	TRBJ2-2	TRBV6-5	TGTGCCAGCAGTTATTGGCAGGGTTTCACCGGGGAGCTGTTTTTT	CASSYWQGFTGELFF
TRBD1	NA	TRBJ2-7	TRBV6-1	TGTGCCAGCAGTGGACAGGGGCCGTTAAGCTCCTACGAGCAGTACTTC	CASSGQGPLSSYEQYF
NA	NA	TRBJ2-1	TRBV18	TGTGCCAGCTCACTGGCCCGCAATGAGCAGTTCTTC	CASSLARNEQFF
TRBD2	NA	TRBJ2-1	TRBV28	TGTGCCAGCAGTTCGGGCGCCGATTGGGGGAGGGATGAGCAGTTCTTC	CASSSGADWGRDEQFF
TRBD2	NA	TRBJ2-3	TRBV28	TGTGCCAGCCTCCCTAGCGGGGGTGCCGGGGGTGCGGATACGCAGTATTTT	CASLPSGGAGGADTQYF
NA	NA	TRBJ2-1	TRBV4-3	TGCGCCAGCAGCCAAGTGGAAGGGAGAAGCAAGTTCTTC	CASSQVEGRSKFF
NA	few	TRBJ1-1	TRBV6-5	TGTGCCAGCAGAAGGACTGAAGCTTTCTTT	CASRRTEAFF
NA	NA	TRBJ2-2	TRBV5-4	TGTGCCAGCAGCCCCCAATCCACCGGGGAGCTGTTTTTT	CASSPQSTGELFF
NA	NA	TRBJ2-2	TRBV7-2	TGTGCCAGCAGCTTAGTCGGGGCTAACACCGGGGAGCTGTTTTTT	CASSLVGANTGELFF
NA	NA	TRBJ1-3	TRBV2	TGTGCCACCCAGATGGGTGGAAACACCATATATTTT	CATQMGGNTIYF
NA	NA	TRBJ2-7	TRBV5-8	TGTGCCAGCAGCCGAAGCGAGTCCTCCTCCTACGAGCAGTACTTC	CASSRSESSSYEQYF
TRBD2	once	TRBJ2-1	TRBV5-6	TGTGCCAGCAGCTTGGTGGTAGCGGGAATTGAAAATGAGCAGTTCTTC	CASSLVVAGIENEQFF
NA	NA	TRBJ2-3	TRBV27	TGTGCCAGCAGTTTATCTTCTGGCGGGCCAGATACGCAGTATTTT	CASSLSSGGPDTQYF
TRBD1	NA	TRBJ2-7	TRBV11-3	TGTGCCAGCAGCCCGGGGACAGGGAGTTACGAGCAGTACTTC	CASSPGTGSYEQYF
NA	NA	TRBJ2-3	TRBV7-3	TGTGCCAGCAGCTTAAATGCGGGGACGGCAGATACGCAGTATTTT	CASSLNAGTADTQYF
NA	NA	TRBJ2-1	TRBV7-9	TGTGCCAGCAGCCCCCACGGGGATGAGCAGTTCTTC	CASSPHGDEQFF
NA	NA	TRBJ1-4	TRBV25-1	TGTGCCAGCAGTGACAGGGGAACTAATGAAAAACTGTTTTTT	CASSDRGTNEKLFF
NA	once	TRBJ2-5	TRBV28	TGTGCCAGCAACCTAGGGGGGCTCGGCCAGGAGACCCAGTACTTC	CASNLGGLGQETQYF
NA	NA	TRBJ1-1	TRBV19	TGTGCCAGTAGTGGTACGTATTACGACACTGAAGCTTTCTTT	CASSGTYYDTEAFF
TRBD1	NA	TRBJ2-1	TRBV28	TGTGCCAGCAGAGAGACAGGGAGCTCCTACAATGAGCAGTTCTTC	CASRETGSSYNEQFF
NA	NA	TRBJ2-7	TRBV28	TGTGCTACCCTGGGTCAATTAAGCTACGAGCAGTACTTC	CATLGQLSYEQYF
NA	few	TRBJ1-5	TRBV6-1	TGTGCCAGCAGTGATTGGGTAGATCAGCCCCAGCATTTT	CASSDWVDQPQHF
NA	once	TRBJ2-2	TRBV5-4	TGTGCCAGCAGCCCGGTGGGCCGGCGCCCGAACACCGGGGAGCTGTTTTTT	CASSPVGRRPNTGELFF
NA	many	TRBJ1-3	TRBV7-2	TGTGCCAGCAGCTTAGAAGTGAGCGGGGGCTCTGGAAACACCATATATTTT	CASSLEVSGGSGNTIYF
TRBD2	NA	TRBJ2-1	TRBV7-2	TGTGCCAGCAGCTTCAATAGCGGGAGGGCCAGGAATGAGCAGTTCTTC	CASSFNSGRARNEQFF
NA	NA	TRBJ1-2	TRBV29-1	TGCAGCGTTGTAGGACGCTATGGCTACACCTTC	CSVVGRYGYTF
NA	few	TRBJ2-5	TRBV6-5	TGTGCCAGCAGTTACTCCGTACAAGAGACCCAGTACTTC	CASSYSVQETQYF
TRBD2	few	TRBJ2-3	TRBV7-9	TGTGCCAGCAGCTTAGTTCGCGGGAGGGCCGACGATACGCAGTATTTT	CASSLVRGRADDTQYF
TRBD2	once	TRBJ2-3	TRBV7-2	TGTGCCAGCAGCTTGTCGCTAGCGGAGACAGATACGCAGTATTTT	CASSLSLAETDTQYF
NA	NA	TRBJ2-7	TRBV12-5	TGTGCTAGTGGATTGGGAGATCCCTACGAGCAGTACTTC	CASGLGDPYEQYF
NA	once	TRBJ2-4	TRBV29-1	TGCAGCGTTGAAGGGGGCTTGGGCAAAAACATTCAGTACTTC	CSVEGGLGKNIQYF
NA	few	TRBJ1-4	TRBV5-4	TGTGCCTGCGGGGACTTTAATGAAAAACTGTTTTTT	CACGDFNEKLFF
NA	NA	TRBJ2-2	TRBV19	TGTGCCAGTAGTATTCCACAATCGAACACCGGGGAGCTGTTTTTT	CASSIPQSNTGELFF
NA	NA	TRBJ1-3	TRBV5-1	TGCGCCAGCAGCTTGTGGGGGCCAGGAAACACCATATATTTT	CASSLWGPGNTIYF
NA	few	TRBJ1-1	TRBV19	TGTGCCAGTAGGGCACAGGGACTCATGAACACTGAAGCTTTCTTT	CASRAQGLMNTEAFF
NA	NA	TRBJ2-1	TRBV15	TGCGCCACCAGCAGAGAACCCAGTAGTTACAATGAGCAGTTCTTC	CATSREPSSYNEQFF
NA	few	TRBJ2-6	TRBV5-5	TGTGCCAGCAGCCAAGTTGGGACAAATTCTGGGGCCAACGTCCTGACTTTC	CASSQVGTNSGANVLTF
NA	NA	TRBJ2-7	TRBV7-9	TGTGCCAGCAGCTTAAGGCAGGCCGCCTACGAGCAGTACTTC	CASSLRQAAYEQYF